This T cell receptor beta chain was observed in a study of T cells expressing NK-cell markers. Study overall: Investigators obtained TCR beta repertoires from sorted CD3+CD56+NKG2C+, CD3+CD56+NKG2C- and CD3+CD56-NKG2C+ T cells. The eight sequenced donors comprised seven who were HCMV-seropositive and one who was seronegative.

CDR3 length: 16 amino acids. Germline CDR1 MNHEY, CDR2 SMNVEV (reference sequence). Study observations and caveats: The share of CD8+ T cells held by dominant NKG2C+ clonotypes was about 1.0-8% in several donors. It is unclear if expanded NKG2C-expressing clones target HCMV antigens.

TCRdb derives one entry per CDR3 protein from the 5' RACE reads, leaving out DNA. This repertoire includes about 460,000 distinct CDR3 sequences. About this clonotype: Antigen unknown.

This receptor was taken from a woman aged 50 to 60 in good health. This rearrangement joins TRBV27 to TRBJ2-3. The source material was blood T cells: a sorted CD56 or NKG2C T cell subset, CD4+ or CD8+ T cells, or bulk PBMC T cells (not recorded which). CDR3 region: CASSLDGLAVTDTQYF.